The 23 T cell receptor beta chains below all came from one sample that was sequenced in a study. MiXCR, run by TCRdb on the 5' RACE reads, gives a single entry per CDR3 protein. Among around 33,000 distinct CDR3 sequences, less than 25% were seen once, and the ten largest hold 4.3%. Input material: memory CD4+ T cells sorted from blood. The subset denotes: memory CD4+ T cells, CD4+CD45RO+CD25-. All receptors derive from a female donor with breast cancer.

With respect to this clonotype: A much larger clone differs by one base, so this may be a read error. The conserved final phenylalanine or tryptophan is absent from the CDR3, which likely points to a read error. This chain joins TRBV6-5 and TRBJ2-1; 7 nucleotides agree with TRBD1. J lost 4 bases, V lost 7 bases, and 7 bases had no gene match. Germline assignment: CDR1 MNHEY and CDR2 SVGAGI. This CDR3 is 14 amino acids long. The DNA of the CDR3 is TGTGCCAGCAAGTGGACAGGAGCATACAATGAGCAGTTCCTC. Amino acid sequence: CASKWTGAYNEQFL.

The V gene is TRBV7-6, the J gene TRBJ2-3; 8 nucleotides match TRBD2. Germline V gene sequence: CDR1 SGHVS, CDR2 FNYEAQ. The CDR3 covers 16 residues. V shed 5 bases and J 0 bases; nucleotides not matched to a gene: 7. The CDR3 protein is CASSPETSGSTDTQYF. The CDR3 DNA is TGTGCCAGCAGCCCCGAAACTAGCGGAAGCACAGATACGCAGTATTTT.

This clonotype turned up a few times. This chain uses TRBV7-2 with TRBJ2-1; either TRBD1 or TRBD2 may supply D (5 bases each). Germline values: CDR1 SGHTA, CDR2 FQGNSA. Between the trimmed V and J ends, which lost 5 bases and 5 bases, there was a span of 22 bases. The CDR3 totals 17 residues. The CDR3 nucleotides read TGTGCCAGCAGCCCTATAGGACGGGGCGACCTAGACAATGAGCAGTTCTTC. Encoded protein: CASSPIGRGDLDNEQFF.

This clonotype was seen more than once but under ten times. V usage is TRBV4-3 and J usage is TRBJ2-6; the D is unclear. Germline assignment: CDR1 LGHNA and CDR2 YSLEER. The length of the CDR3 is 15 residues. The germline V and J ends were trimmed by 3 bases and 0 bases, with 6 bases remaining between them. As DNA, the CDR3 is TGCGCCAGCAGCCACGATAACTCTGGGGCCAACGTCCTGACTTTC. Its translation is CASSHDNSGANVLTF.

The chain combines TRBV5-4 with TRBJ2-3; no clear D gene. The CDR3 contains 15 residues. Trimming removed 1 base from V and 6 bases from J, with 15 bases in between. CDR1 and CDR2 from the germline V gene are SGHNT and YYREEE (reference sequence). CDR3 in DNA: TGTGCCAGCAGCTTGCGCGTCGGGTCGAGGGATACGCAGTATTTT. Amino acids: CASSLRVGSRDTQYF.

This rearrangement joins TRBV9 to TRBJ2-7; a possible D gene is TRBD1 (6 bases). The CDR3 sequence is 15 residues long. Trimming stripped 2 bases from V and 4 bases from J, with 16 bases between. Germline V gives CDR1 SGDLS, CDR2 YYNGEE. The CDR3 nucleotides are TGTGCCAGCAGCGTTTCCGGGACACCTTTTTACGAGCAGTACTTC. Protein: CASSVSGTPFYEQYF.

The chain recombines TRBV9 with TRBJ2-1; D not certain. CDR1 and CDR2 from the germline V gene are SGDLS and YYNGEE. V was clipped by 0 bases and J by 4 bases, with 14 bases between them. This CDR3 is 16 amino acids long. DNA for the CDR3: TGTGCCAGCAGCGTAGCCGCCGACCGTCTATACAATGAGCAGTTCTTC. Translation gives CASSVAADRLYNEQFF.

This clonotype was seen a few times. The chain carries TRBV7-9 and TRBJ2-7, with a possible D match to TRBD2 (6 bases). V dropped 5 bases and J dropped 0 bases, with 17 bases sitting between them. Germline values: CDR1 SEHNR, CDR2 FQNEAQ (reference sequence). The CDR3 runs to 16 residues. The CDR3 DNA follows: TGTGCCAGCAGCGGGGGGTCGGGTGCTAGCTCCTACGAGCAGTACTTC. Translation: CASSGGSGASSYEQYF.

The CDR3 reads CASSYRQGHQFF. The CDR3 DNA reads as TGTGCCAGCAGTTACCGGCAGGGGCATCAGTTCTTC. The chain is built from TRBV6-5 and TRBJ2-1; D possibly corresponds to TRBD1 (6 bases). Germline CDR1 reads MNHEY; CDR2 reads SVGAGI. CDR3 length: 12 residues. Deletions cut 2 bases from V and 13 bases from J, with 12 bases between.

This clonotype turned up a few times. The chain employs TRBV5-1 and TRBJ1-5; a possible D gene is TRBD1 (5 bases). The length of the CDR3 is 15 residues. Germline V gene lookup returns CDR1 SGHRS and CDR2 YFSETQ. Trimming removed 0 bases from V and 4 bases from J, with 11 bases in between. CDR3 DNA sequence: TGCGCCAGCAGCTTGGAAGGGGTCGAAAATCAGCCCCAGCATTTT. Its protein is CASSLEGVENQPQHF.

The chain carries TRBV28 and TRBJ2-5, with D perhaps TRBD2 (5 bases). This CDR3 comprises 13 residues. Trimming removed 2 bases at V and 3 bases at J, with 7 bases between. Germline CDR1 MDHEN, CDR2 SYDVKM. The CDR3 loop is CASSLDGKETQYF. For the CDR3, the DNA is TGTGCCAGCAGTTTAGACGGGAAAGAGACCCAGTACTTC.

This clonotype was detected many times. The chain couples TRBV7-9 to TRBJ1-6, with TRBD1 matching over 10 bases. This CDR3 region has 16 residues. With 5 bases clipped from V and 8 bases from J, the junction kept 9 bases outside the gene matches. CDR1 is SEHNR, CDR2 FQNEAQ, per germline (reference sequence). The CDR3 loop reads CASSIPPGTGDSPLHF. In nucleotides, the CDR3 is TGTGCCAGCAGCATACCACCCGGGACAGGGGATTCACCCCTCCACTTT.

The chain carries TRBV7-8 and TRBJ2-1; D unclear. CDR1 SGHVS and CDR2 FQNEAQ come from the germline V gene. The CDR3 spans 12 residues. V lost 4 bases, J lost 6 bases, and 7 bases lay in between. DNA of the CDR3: TGTGCCAGCAGCTCCCAATCCAATGAGCAGTTCTTC. Protein: CASSSQSNEQFF.

In its sample, this clonotype was seen a few times. The gene calls are TRBV7-2 and TRBJ2-5; 8 bases line up with TRBD2. This CDR3 region has 17 residues. Germline-derived CDR1 and CDR2 are SGHTA and FQGNSA. Trimming cost V 1 base and J 1 base; bases outside gene matches: 8. The CDR3 DNA reads TGTGCCAGCAGCTTAGGTGGTAGCGGGGTTATCCAAGAGACCCAGTACTTC. Its protein is CASSLGGSGVIQETQYF.

The chain joins TRBV6-1 to TRBJ1-5; D gene uncertain. This CDR3 region has 15 residues. The germline CDR1 and CDR2 sequences are MNHNS and SASEGT. V was clipped by 2 bases and J by 3 bases, with 11 bases between them. CDR3 nucleotides: TGTGCCAGCAGTGAACCCCGGTCCCTCAATCAGCCCCAGCATTTT. Its protein is CASSEPRSLNQPQHF.

This rearrangement joins TRBV13 to TRBJ1-3; D ambiguous. The V gene lost 8 bases and the J gene lost 3 bases, with 11 bases spanning the gap. Germline-derived CDR1 and CDR2 are PRHDT and FYEKMQ (reference sequence). The CDR3 has 13 amino acids. The CDR3 sequence is CASRSQYGNTIYF. The CDR3 DNA follows: TGTGCCAGCCGCTCCCAATATGGAAACACCATATATTTT.

In its sample, this clonotype ranks as medium-sized. This chain joins TRBV7-3 and TRBJ1-1; D is perhaps TRBD1 (5 bases). The CDR3 is 13 amino acids. Per the germline V gene, CDR1 is SGHTA and CDR2 is FQGTGA. V lost 4 bases and J lost 5, with 11 bases in between. The CDR3 is CASSSAGYTEAFF. In DNA, the CDR3 is TGTGCCAGCAGCTCTGCAGGGTATACTGAAGCTTTCTTT.

This clonotype has a handful of counts. V usage is TRBV9 and J usage is TRBJ2-2; D is possibly TRBD2 (5 bases). The CDR3 runs to 15 residues. Trimming removed 4 bases from V and 2 bases from J, with 12 bases in between. Per germline, CDR1 SGDLS and CDR2 YYNGEE. The CDR3, as DNA: TGTGCCAGCAGCCCGGGAAGATCAAACACCGGGGAGCTGTTTTTT. It translates to CASSPGRSNTGELFF.

This clonotype appeared a few times. The rearrangement joins TRBV2 to TRBJ2-4, with 11 bases fitting TRBD2. Trimming cost V 6 bases and J 10 bases; bases outside gene matches: 8. There are 14 residues in the CDR3. Germline V gene sequence: CDR1 SNHLY, CDR2 FYNNEI. The CDR3 spells CASSETSGAGIQYF. The CDR3 bases are TGTGCCAGCAGCGAGACTAGCGGGGCGGGTATTCAGTACTTC.

This clonotype has more than one count but fewer than ten. J is TRBJ2-3 and V is TRBV25-1, with D possibly being TRBD2 (5 bases). CDR3 length: 15 residues. Trimming cost V 7 bases and J 0 bases, with 14 bases left between them. Looked up from germline, CDR1 is MGHDK and CDR2 is SYGVNS. Here the CDR3 reads CASTRAGSSTDTQYF. In DNA, the CDR3 is TGTGCCAGCACGCGGGCGGGTTCTAGCACAGATACGCAGTATTTT. The variable domain in full, with the rest retrieved from reference TRBV25-1 and TRBJ2-3, is EADIYQTPRYLVIGTGKKITLECSQTMGHDKMYWYQQDPGMELHLIHYSYGVNSTEKGDLSSESTVSRIRTEHFPLTLESARPSHTSQYLCASTRAGSSTDTQYFGPGTRLTVL.

The chain carries TRBV2 and TRBJ2-7; no definite D call. CDR1 is SNHLY and CDR2 is FYNNEI in the germline V gene. The CDR3 has 13 residues. V lost 3 bases and J 6 bases, leaving 12 bases between the germline ends. CDR3 nucleotides: TGTGCCAGCAGTGAGTTTGGGGAACTCGAGCAGTACTTC. Protein product: CASSEFGELEQYF.

This clonotype was seen more than once but under ten times. The chain couples TRBV24-1 to TRBJ2-2; D is perhaps TRBD2 (6 bases). The germline V gene has CDR1 KGHDR and CDR2 SFDVKD. This CDR3 comprises 14 residues. V was cut by 10 bases and J by 5 bases, with 16 bases left in between. The CDR3 here is CATTPGLGTGELFF. CDR3 nucleotides: TGTGCCACGACCCCGGGACTGGGAACCGGGGAGCTGTTTTTT.

This clonotype was recorded many times. The V call is TRBV6-6, the J call TRBJ2-1, with 10 bases fitting TRBD2. The CDR3 is 15 amino acids. Germline-derived CDR1 and CDR2 are MNHNY and SVGAGI (reference sequence). Germline trimming cut 6 bases from V and 0 bases from J; bases unmatched to any gene: 2. The CDR3 spells CASSSSGSSYNEQFF. CDR3 nucleotide sequence: TGTGCCAGCAGCTCTAGCGGGAGCTCCTACAATGAGCAGTTCTTC.